The clone carrying this TCR beta chain was found a few times. Its specificity is unknown. The sample originates from a study of PD-1 blockade in classical Hodgkin lymphoma. Study-level findings and limits: Reports indicated that newly diagnosed patients had lower baseline TCR diversity than healthy donors did.

Regarding time point: cycle 4 day 1 (C4D1), after six to seven weeks of nivolumab. Each patient relapsed following autologous stem cell transplantation, and prior brentuximab vedotin exposure differed. J was trimmed by 6 bases and V by 5 bases; bases with no gene match: 12. The CDR3 runs to 16 residues. The germline gives CDR1 ENHRY, CDR2 SYGVKD. Assay used: immunoSEQ multiplex PCR; TCRdb lists only in-frame clones, some missing. The sample contains 90,000 to 100,000 clones, just under 80% of which appear only once. The V and J genes are TRBV10-3 and TRBJ1-2; TRBD1 matches at 10 bases. The material sequenced was peripheral blood mononuclear cells (PBMCs), taken before the fourth cycle of nivolumab. The receptor's source is a human donor with classical Hodgkin lymphoma. Here the CDR3 reads CAISIQTGTGVHGYTF. The CDR3 coding sequence is TGTGCCATCAGTATACAAACCGGGACAGGGGTCCATGGCTACACCTTC.